Listed here are 20 T cell receptor beta chains from one sample, sequenced in a study of blood T cell repertoires in COVID-19. The protocol was immunoSEQ multiplex PCR, while the TCRdb copy is restricted to in-frame clones and leaves out a portion. The sample shows a few hundred thousand clones, around nine tenths of them seen only once. Sequenced input: PBMCs or T cells enriched from blood (not recorded which). All receptors come from a woman in her thirties who had been exposed to COVID-19.

V is TRBV11-2 and J is TRBJ1-4; D is possibly TRBD1 (5 bases). Germline V CDR1 and CDR2: SGHAT, FQNNGV. Trimming pared 5 bases from V and 1 base from J, leaving 11 bases between. This CDR3 region has 15 residues. The CDR3 loop reads CASSQGLRTNEKLFF. CDR3 DNA: TGTGCCAGCAGCCAGGGCTTAAGAACTAATGAAAAACTGTTTTTT. Full variable domain (outside the CDR3, taken from reference TRBV11-2 and TRBJ1-4): EAGVAQSPRYKIIEKRQSVAFWCNPISGHATLYWYQQILGQGPKLLIQFQNNGVVDDSQLPKDRFSAERLKGVDSTLKIQPAKLEDSAVYLCASSQGLRTNEKLFFGSGTQLSVL.

This sequence joins TRBV7-8 and TRBJ1-3, with D unresolved. The CDR3 runs 14 residues. Trimming took off 5 bases at V and 4 bases at J, with 12 bases between the two ends. Germline V lookup: CDR1 SGHVS, CDR2 FQNEAQ. The CDR3: CASSLDGNGNTIYF. The CDR3 DNA sequence: TGTGCCAGCAGCCTAGACGGGAACGGAAACACCATATATTTT.

V gene TRBV7-9 combines with J gene TRBJ2-7; 9 bases align to TRBD1. Germline loops: CDR1 SEHNR, CDR2 FQNEAQ (reference sequence). This CDR3 spans 16 amino acids. After removal of 8 bases from V and 2 bases from J, the junction contained 13 bases not matched to a gene. The CDR3 DNA is TGTGCCAGCGGCTCTGCATCGGGACAGGGAACCTACGAGCAGTACTTC. Protein: CASGSASGQGTYEQYF.

This clone was counted only a few times. The chain employs TRBV28 and TRBJ1-2, with unresolved D. The V gene's germline CDR1 is MDHEN and CDR2 SYDVKM. The CDR3 has 14 amino acids. Trimming left V 3 bases short and J 0 bases short, with 8 bases between. The CDR3 protein is CASSLETSNYGYTF. The CDR3, as DNA: TGTGCCAGCAGTTTGGAGACCTCTAACTATGGCTACACCTTC.

The rearrangement links TRBV7-9 to TRBJ2-2; the D is unclear. The V gene lost 5 bases and the J gene lost 2 bases, with 9 bases spanning the gap. Germline loops: CDR1 SEHNR, CDR2 FQNEAQ (reference sequence). The length of the CDR3 is 14 residues. For the CDR3, the DNA is TGTGCCAGCAGCCTAGAGACTAACACCGGGGAGCTGTTTTTT. This sequence encodes CASSLETNTGELFF.

The chain uses TRBV18 and TRBJ1-5; no definite D call. V was shortened by 3 bases and J by 1 base, with 16 bases between the two germline ends. CDR1 and CDR2 (germline): KGHSH, LQKENI. The CDR3 extends over 17 amino acids. The CDR3 DNA reads as TGTGCCAGCTCACCCCTAGGCGGGAGTAACAGCAATCAGCCCCAGCATTTT. It encodes CASSPLGGSNSNQPQHF.

The J gene is TRBJ2-5, the V gene TRBV7-3, with TRBD2 matching over 14 bases. The germline CDR1 and CDR2 sequences are SGHTA and FQGTGA. The CDR3 is 17 residues long. J gave up 5 bases and V 5 bases, and 10 bases lay outside the gene matches. The CDR3 DNA reads TGTGCCAGCAGCCCCGCCCGACTAGCGGGAGGGGCGGAGACCCAGTACTTC. Residues: CASSPARLAGGAETQYF.

In its sample, this clone was seen once. The rearrangement joins TRBV5-8 to TRBJ1-2; TRBD1 matches at 9 bases. The CDR3 has 16 residues. The germline gives CDR1 SGHTS, CDR2 YDEGEE. After removal of 4 bases from V and 6 bases from J, the junction contained 13 bases not matched to a gene. DNA of the CDR3: TGTGCCAGCAGCACCTTGACCGGGACAGGGATTCATGGCTACACCTTC. Protein: CASSTLTGTGIHGYTF. Combining the CDR3 with reference TRBV5-8 and TRBJ1-2 gives the whole variable domain EAGVTQSPTHLIKTRGQQATLRCSPISGHTSVYWYQQALGLGLQFLLWYDEGEERNRGNFPPRFSGRQFPNYSSELNVNALELEDSALYLCASSTLTGTGIHGYTFGSGTRLTVV.

The CDR3 region has the DNA TGTGCCAGCAGTCCACCCTGGTCCAGGTCGAATTCACCCCTCCACTTT. This sequence encodes CASSPPWSRSNSPLHF. The rearrangement joins TRBV28 to TRBJ1-6; D remains unclear. Germline values: CDR1 MDHEN, CDR2 SYDVKM. The V gene lost 5 bases and the J gene lost 7 bases, with 18 bases spanning the gap. This CDR3 spans 16 amino acids.

The J gene is TRBJ2-6, the V gene TRBV27, with 8 bases fitting TRBD1. There are 17 residues in the CDR3. Germline CDR1 and CDR2: MNHEY and SMNVEV (reference sequence). After removal of 4 bases from V and 0 bases from J, the junction contained 5 bases not matched to a gene. This chain's CDR3 is CASSSGQGISGANVLTF. The CDR3, as DNA: TGTGCCAGCAGTTCCGGACAGGGAATCTCTGGGGCCAACGTCCTGACTTTC.

The gene calls are TRBV28 and TRBJ2-7; a weak D match, TRBD1 (6 bases). The CDR3 covers 12 residues. Trimming took 6 bases from V and 2 from J, leaving 8 bases between them. The germline CDR1 and CDR2 sequences are MDHEN and SYDVKM. CDR3 bases: TGTGCCAGCAGGCAGGGGACCTACGAGCAGTACTTC. This translates into CASRQGTYEQYF.

This chain links TRBV25-1 with TRBJ1-6; D is possibly TRBD1 (5 bases). This CDR3 has 14 amino acids. Germline V gene data show CDR1 as MGHDK and CDR2 as SYGVNS. V lost 4 bases and J 6 bases, leaving 10 bases between the germline ends. CDR3 residues: CASSVGQGNSPLHF. The CDR3 nucleotides read TGTGCCAGCAGTGTAGGGCAGGGTAATTCACCCCTCCACTTT.

The chain links TRBV2 to TRBJ1-1; the D gene is possibly TRBD1 (6 bases). CDR3 length: 14 residues. Between the trimmed V and J ends, which lost 8 bases and 3 bases, there was a span of 16 bases. Germline CDR1 and CDR2: SNHLY and FYNNEI. Written as DNA, the CDR3 is TGTGCCAGCGGGGTACAGGGCTCGGACACTGAAGCTTTCTTT. Its protein is CASGVQGSDTEAFF.

The DNA of the CDR3 is TGTGCCAGTGGAAAATTAGACAGGGGAAGTGGCTACACCTTC. The encoded protein is CASGKLDRGSGYTF. This chain links TRBV19 with TRBJ1-2; 8 nucleotides agree with TRBD1. V trimming: 8 bases; J trimming: 7 bases; junction bases outside the gene matches: 12. The CDR3 length is 14 residues. Germline CDR1 LNHDA, CDR2 SQIVND (reference sequence).

This chain uses TRBV7-3 with TRBJ2-3; TRBD2 aligns across 10 bases. Germline values: CDR1 SGHTA, CDR2 FQGTGA. The CDR3 has 16 amino acids. J lost 1 base, V lost 1 base, and 2 bases had no gene match. For the CDR3, the DNA is TGTGCCAGCAGCTTAAAGGGGACTAGCGGCACAGATACGCAGTATTTT. The encoded protein is CASSLKGTSGTDTQYF.

V gene TRBV27 combines with J gene TRBJ2-7; 10 bases align to TRBD1. Germline V gene sequence: CDR1 MNHEY, CDR2 SMNVEV (reference sequence). The CDR3 loop spans 17 amino acids. J gave up 3 bases and V 0 bases, and 8 bases lay outside the gene matches. CDR3: CASSLSAYRTGGYEQYF. CDR3 DNA: TGTGCCAGCAGTTTATCAGCTTACAGGACAGGGGGCTACGAGCAGTACTTC.

This chain links TRBV7-9 with TRBJ1-5; 10 bases fit TRBD1. The CDR3 covers 14 residues. Germline CDR1 reads SEHNR; CDR2 reads FQNEAQ (reference sequence). The ends lost 4 bases at V and 6 bases at J; junction bases unmatched: 3. CDR3: CASSSGTGAQPQHF. CDR3 DNA sequence: TGTGCCAGCAGCTCGGGGACAGGGGCTCAGCCCCAGCATTTT.

The chain links TRBV28 to TRBJ1-1; the match to TRBD1 covers 8 bases. The ends lost 4 bases at V and 4 bases at J; junction bases unmatched: 5. Germline CDR1 MDHEN, CDR2 SYDVKM. The CDR3 extends over 14 amino acids. The CDR3 is CASSSDRVGTEAFF. In nucleotides, the CDR3 is TGTGCCAGCAGTTCGGACAGGGTGGGCACTGAAGCTTTCTTT.

On this clone itself: This sample includes further DNA sequences coding for the same CDR3. This chain links TRBV7-8 with TRBJ2-2, with 7 positions matching TRBD1. V shed 6 bases and J 5 bases; nucleotides not matched to a gene: 9. Germline lookup yields CDR1 SGHVS and CDR2 FQNEAQ. There are 15 residues in the CDR3. Here the CDR3 DNA reads TGTGCCAGCAGACCCACAGGGGCTTTAACCGGGGAGCTGTTTTTT. Amino acid sequence: CASRPTGALTGELFF.

This chain joins TRBV6-2 or TRBV6-3 and TRBJ2-7, with D hard to call. Germline V gene data show CDR1 as MNHEY and CDR2 as SVGEGT. CDR3 size: 13 residues. With 6 bases removed from V and 6 bases from J, the gap between germline ends came to 15 bases. CDR3 residues: CASSQRKEIEQYF. CDR3 in DNA: TGTGCCAGCAGCCAAAGGAAGGAGATCGAGCAGTACTTC.